The 31 T cell receptor beta chains listed next were all sequenced from one sample in a study of CD8 T cells in Susac syndrome. About 0.45 to 1 ug RNA was reverse transcribed with random hexamers. TCRdb redid the calling of the immunoSEQ multiplex PCR reads with MiXCR, one entry per CDR3 protein. The sample consists of about 120,000 distinct CDR3 sequences, about 95% of them appearing once. Input material: CD8+ T cells from PBMCs. These receptors originate from a human donor with Susac syndrome.

Note on this clonotype: An end of the junction differs from the germline gene, which may be a read error. The rearrangement joins TRBV20-1 to TRBJ1-5, with a weak D call TRBD1 (5 bases). The CDR3 totals 13 residues. The germline CDR1 and CDR2 sequences are DFQATT and SNEGSKA (reference sequence). As DNA, the CDR3 is TGCAGTGCCAGAGGGGAGGCCACCAGGCCCCAGCATTTT. It encodes CSARGEATRPQHF.

This clonotype was detected a few times. This chain connects TRBV27 to TRBJ1-1, with D unresolved. Germline-derived CDR1 and CDR2 are MNHEY and SMNVEV (reference sequence). The germline V and J ends were trimmed by 5 bases and 1 base, with 2 bases remaining between them. This CDR3 comprises 11 residues. The CDR3 region is CASSTNTEAFF. The CDR3, as DNA: TGTGCCAGCAGTACGAACACTGAAGCTTTCTTT.

This chain links TRBV12-3 or TRBV12-4 with TRBJ2-7; 14 nucleotides align to TRBD2. Unmatched junction bases numbered 5, after V lost 4 bases and J lost 3 bases. The CDR3 consists of 16 residues. CDR3 residues: CASSSGTSGSRYEQYF. The CDR3 nucleotides read TGTGCCAGCAGTTCGGGGACTAGCGGGAGCCGCTACGAGCAGTACTTC.

The chain has TRBV19 and TRBJ1-2; weak D call: TRBD1 (5 bases). The germline CDR1 and CDR2 sequences are LNHDA and SQIVND (reference sequence). The V end was cut by 6 bases, the J end by 1 base, with 15 bases between. The CDR3 contains 15 residues. The CDR3 DNA sequence: TGTGCCAGTAGCTCTATTCGGGACGGTAACTATGGCTACACCTTC. It yields the protein CASSSIRDGNYGYTF.

The chain combines TRBV11-2 with TRBJ2-7; the D gene is possibly TRBD2 (6 bases). V was trimmed by 0 bases and J by 0 bases, leaving 12 bases between them. Germline V lookup: CDR1 SGHAT, CDR2 FQNNGV. The CDR3 runs 16 residues. The CDR3 sequence is CASSLDPETSSYEQYF. DNA of the CDR3: TGTGCCAGCAGCTTAGACCCCGAGACTAGCTCCTACGAGCAGTACTTC.

This chain uses TRBV7-6 with TRBJ1-4; 8 bases are shared with TRBD1. With 5 bases clipped from V and 5 bases from J, the junction kept 4 bases outside the gene matches. The germline V gene encodes CDR1 SGHVS and CDR2 FNYEAQ. The CDR3 loop spans 14 amino acids. The CDR3 bases are TGTGCCAGCAGCGGGACAGGCTTAAATGAAAAACTGTTTTTT. It encodes CASSGTGLNEKLFF.

The chain has TRBV2 and TRBJ2-4; unclear D gene. Trimming took off 2 bases at V and 7 bases at J, with 15 bases between the two ends. Germline CDR1 is SNHLY and CDR2 is FYNNEI. CDR3 length equals 15 residues. The DNA for the CDR3 is TGTGCCAGCAGTGAAAATCAGCCGTCGGTCAACATTCAGTACTTC. The encoded protein is CASSENQPSVNIQYF.

V is TRBV30 and J is TRBJ1-1; no reliable D call. Trimming took 0 bases from V and 1 from J, leaving 6 bases between them. The CDR3 is 13 amino acids. Germline CDR1 reads GTSNPN; CDR2 reads SVGIG (reference sequence). The CDR3 here is CAWSVVGNTEAFF. The CDR3 region has the DNA TGTGCCTGGAGTGTAGTGGGGAACACTGAAGCTTTCTTT.

The genes are TRBV18 and TRBJ1-6; D possibly corresponds to TRBD1 (5 bases). V gave up 5 bases and J gave up 5 bases, with 19 bases separating them. Germline lookup yields CDR1 KGHSH and CDR2 LQKENI. The CDR3 spans 17 residues. CDR3 sequence reads: CASSKPGVTLDNSPLHF. CDR3 coding DNA: TGTGCCAGCTCAAAACCGGGGGTAACACTGGATAATTCACCCCTCCACTTT.

The chain joins TRBV20-1 to TRBJ1-6; the D is unclear. Trimming removed 0 bases at V and 7 bases at J, with 13 bases between. The length of the CDR3 is 15 residues. Germline V gene lookup returns CDR1 DFQATT and CDR2 SNEGSKA (reference sequence). In nucleotides, the CDR3 is TGCAGTGCTAGAGATTTACTAGGATCCAATTCACCCCTCCACTTT. Translation: CSARDLLGSNSPLHF.

The CDR3 region has the DNA TGTGCCAGCAGTGAATTGCGGGAGAACACCGGGGAGCTGTTTTTT. This codes for CASSELRENTGELFF. The chain links TRBV2 to TRBJ2-2; weak D call: TRBD2 (6 bases). The CDR3 runs to 15 residues. V was shortened by 2 bases and J by 1 base, with 8 bases between the two germline ends. Germline V gene sequence: CDR1 SNHLY, CDR2 FYNNEI.

J is TRBJ2-2 and V is TRBV10-3; 8 nucleotides match TRBD2. Trimming at V came to 11 bases and at J to 4 bases, leaving 9 bases not matched to a gene. Germline assignment: CDR1 ENHRY and CDR2 SYGVKD. There are 14 residues in the CDR3. The CDR3 region has the DNA TGTGCCGCCTCAGCGGGAGAGGTCACCGGGGAGCTGTTTTTT. It specifies CAASAGEVTGELFF.

This sequence joins TRBV10-3 and TRBJ1-5, with D uncertain. Germline V gives CDR1 ENHRY, CDR2 SYGVKD. The CDR3 is 13 amino acids. V lost 7 bases and J 4 bases, leaving 11 bases between the germline ends. CDR3 protein: CAITPGGNQPQHF. For the CDR3, the DNA is TGTGCCATCACTCCCGGTGGAAATCAGCCCCAGCATTTT.

This chain uses TRBV4-1 with TRBJ1-1, with D perhaps matching TRBD1 (5 bases). The germline V and J ends were trimmed by 3 bases and 0 bases, with 14 bases remaining between them. From germline, CDR1 is MGHRA and CDR2 YSYEKL. The CDR3 runs 16 residues. Written as DNA, the CDR3 is TGCGCCAGCAGCCACCCACGGGGCACGATGAACACTGAAGCTTTCTTT. Its translation is CASSHPRGTMNTEAFF.

The chain is built from TRBV24-1 and TRBJ2-1; TRBD1 matches at 9 bases. This CDR3 contains 16 residues. Germline CDR1 reads KGHDR; CDR2 reads SFDVKD. The trim removed 4 bases at V and 5 bases at J, leaving 8 bases unmatched. CDR3 sequence (DNA): TGTGCCACCAGTGACTGGGACAGGGCTGACCACAATGAGCAGTTCTTC. It yields the protein CATSDWDRADHNEQFF.

The chain links TRBV2 to TRBJ1-5; possible D gene TRBD1, 5 bases. There are 12 residues in the CDR3. Germline V gives CDR1 SNHLY, CDR2 FYNNEI. V shed 4 bases and J shed 7 bases, with 8 bases lying between them. This CDR3 is CASSAGGQPQHF. DNA of the CDR3: TGTGCCAGCAGTGCGGGGGGACAGCCCCAGCATTTT. The variable domain in full, completed from reference TRBV2 and TRBJ1-5, reads EPEVTQTPSHQVTQMGQEVILRCVPISNHLYFYWYRQILGQKVEFLVSFYNNEISEKSEIFDDQFSVERPDGSNFTLKIRSTKLEDSAMYFCASSAGGQPQHFGDGTRLSIL.

V usage is TRBV28 and J usage is TRBJ1-2; perhaps TRBD1 as D (6 bases). The germline V and J ends were trimmed by 5 bases and 6 bases, with 16 bases remaining between them. Germline CDR1 reads MDHEN; CDR2 reads SYDVKM. The CDR3 has 14 amino acids. CDR3 nucleotide sequence: TGTGCCAGCAGTGGTATAGGGGGTCTTCATGGCTACACCTTC. It encodes CASSGIGGLHGYTF.

In this sample, this clonotype turned up once. V is TRBV9 and J is TRBJ2-3, with D possibly TRBD2 on 6 matching bases. Trimming removed 3 bases from V and 3 bases from J, with 11 bases in between. Per the germline V gene, CDR1 is SGDLS and CDR2 is YYNGEE. This CDR3 comprises 14 residues. The CDR3 DNA follows: TGTGCCAGCAGCGAGGAGGGTAAGACAGATACGCAGTATTTT. Its translation is CASSEEGKTDTQYF.

The V gene is TRBV13, the J gene TRBJ1-2; perhaps TRBD1 as D (6 bases). The CDR3 is 15 amino acids. The germline V gene has CDR1 PRHDT and CDR2 FYEKMQ (reference sequence). V shed 5 bases and J shed 3 bases, with 16 bases lying between them. The CDR3 DNA reads as TGTGCCAGCAGCCACCGGGGGGCCGGGGACTATGGCTACACCTTC. Encoded protein: CASSHRGAGDYGYTF.

This sequence joins TRBV7-6 and TRBJ1-1, with D unresolved. This CDR3 comprises 15 residues. Germline V gene sequence: CDR1 SGHVS, CDR2 FNYEAQ. Trimming shortened V by 5 bases and J by 0 bases, and 13 bases separated the two germline ends. The CDR3: CASSPTSLMNTEAFF. In DNA form, the CDR3 reads TGTGCCAGCAGCCCAACGTCCCTCATGAACACTGAAGCTTTCTTT.

J is TRBJ1-1 and V is TRBV10-2; unclear D gene. The CDR3 length is 14 residues. V gave up 6 bases and J gave up 1 base, with 12 bases separating them. Germline V gene lookup returns CDR1 WSHSY and CDR2 SAAADI. This CDR3 reads CASRGIPSNTEAFF. The CDR3 DNA is TGCGCCAGCAGAGGTATACCGTCGAACACTGAAGCTTTCTTT.

This chain uses TRBV2 with TRBJ2-7, with D tentatively TRBD1 or TRBD2 (6 bases each). Germline V CDR1 and CDR2: SNHLY, FYNNEI. The CDR3 is 16 residues long. V lost 0 bases, J lost 4 bases, and 16 bases lay in between. CDR3 sequence reads: CASSEARGQGSYEQYF. The CDR3 DNA reads as TGTGCCAGCAGTGAAGCTCGGGGGCAGGGTTCGTACGAGCAGTACTTC.

The CDR3, as DNA: TGCAGCGCTAACAGGGAGACCGGGGAGCTGTTTTTT. Protein product: CSANRETGELFF. The chain uses TRBV29-1 and TRBJ2-2; D is possibly TRBD1 (6 bases). This CDR3 spans 12 amino acids. Deletions cut 7 bases from V and 5 bases from J, with 11 bases between. CDR1 and CDR2 (germline): SQVTM, ANQGSEA.

The genes are TRBV10-2 and TRBJ2-1; tentative D call: TRBD2 (6 bases). Germline CDR1 reads WSHSY; CDR2 reads SAAADI. The CDR3 consists of 15 residues. V dropped 2 bases and J dropped 4 bases, with 12 bases sitting between them. CDR3 region: CASSERETAYNEQFF. The CDR3 DNA follows: TGCGCCAGCAGTGAGCGGGAGACGGCATACAATGAGCAGTTCTTC.

CDR3 bases: TGTGCCAGCACCCTTTCCTCGGGGCTAGCCTTAGAGACCCAGTACTTC. Translating gives CASTLSSGLALETQYF. J is TRBJ2-5 and V is TRBV6-1; D tentatively fits TRBD1 or TRBD2 (5 bases each). In germline, CDR1 is MNHNS, CDR2 SASEGT. With 7 bases removed from V and 4 bases from J, the gap between germline ends came to 22 bases. The CDR3 covers 16 residues.

This clonotype has only one observation. The chain joins TRBV11-2 to TRBJ2-5; 9 bases agree with TRBD2. The germline CDR1 and CDR2 sequences are SGHAT and FQNNGV. The CDR3 covers 18 residues. With 5 bases clipped from V and 2 bases from J, the junction kept 15 bases outside the gene matches. CDR3 in amino acids: CASSLWLAGGPGQETQYF. CDR3 DNA: TGTGCCAGCAGCCTATGGCTGGCGGGGGGGCCGGGGCAAGAGACCCAGTACTTC.

The gene calls are TRBV30 and TRBJ1-1; TRBD1 might be the D (5 bases). Trimming cost V 0 bases and J 3 bases, with 11 bases left between them. Germline V gene sequence: CDR1 GTSNPN, CDR2 SVGIG (reference sequence). The CDR3 contains 14 residues. The CDR3 DNA reads as TGTGCCTGGAGTGTAGGGGTTTGGGACACTGAAGCTTTCTTT. Translation gives CAWSVGVWDTEAFF. Drawing the rest from reference TRBV30 and TRBJ1-1, the complete variable domain is SQTIHQWPATLVQPVGSPLSLECTVEGTSNPNLYWYRQAAGRGLQLLFYSVGIGQISSEVPQNLSASRPQDRQFILSSKKLLLSDSGFYLCAWSVGVWDTEAFFGQGTRLTVV.

This rearrangement joins TRBV7-6 to TRBJ2-7, with 8 bases identical to TRBD1. The CDR3 totals 14 residues. After removal of 5 bases from V and 3 bases from J, the junction contained 6 bases not matched to a gene. The germline V gene has CDR1 SGHVS and CDR2 FNYEAQ. The CDR3 reads CASSPGQGRYEQYF. CDR3 nucleotides: TGTGCCAGCAGCCCTGGACAGGGACGCTACGAGCAGTACTTC.

Only one count was recorded for this clonotype. The rearrangement links TRBV20-1 to TRBJ2-7; weak D call: TRBD1 (6 bases). V gave up 3 bases and J gave up 5 bases, with 17 bases separating them. The CDR3 extends over 14 amino acids. CDR1 and CDR2 from the germline V gene are DFQATT and SNEGSKA (reference sequence). CDR3 coding DNA: TGCAGTGCTAGTGGACACACCGACAGGAACGAGCAGTACTTC. As protein: CSASGHTDRNEQYF.

This chain connects TRBV19 to TRBJ1-1, with no clear D. The CDR3 sequence is 14 residues long. Germline values: CDR1 LNHDA, CDR2 SQIVND (reference sequence). V shed 5 bases and J shed 5 bases, with 15 bases lying between them. CDR3 DNA: TGTGCCAGTAGTCGAGGATCCCGCAGGACTGAAGCTTTCTTT. It translates to CASSRGSRRTEAFF.

The V gene is TRBV11-3, the J gene TRBJ2-1; D might be TRBD1 or TRBD2, each matching 5 bases. The germline V and J ends were trimmed by 1 base and 8 bases, with 15 bases remaining between them. Germline-derived CDR1 and CDR2 are SGHNT and YENEEA. The CDR3 is 15 residues long. This chain's CDR3 is CASSLAGELGDEQFF. The CDR3, as DNA: TGTGCCAGCAGCTTAGCCGGGGAGTTAGGGGATGAGCAGTTCTTC.